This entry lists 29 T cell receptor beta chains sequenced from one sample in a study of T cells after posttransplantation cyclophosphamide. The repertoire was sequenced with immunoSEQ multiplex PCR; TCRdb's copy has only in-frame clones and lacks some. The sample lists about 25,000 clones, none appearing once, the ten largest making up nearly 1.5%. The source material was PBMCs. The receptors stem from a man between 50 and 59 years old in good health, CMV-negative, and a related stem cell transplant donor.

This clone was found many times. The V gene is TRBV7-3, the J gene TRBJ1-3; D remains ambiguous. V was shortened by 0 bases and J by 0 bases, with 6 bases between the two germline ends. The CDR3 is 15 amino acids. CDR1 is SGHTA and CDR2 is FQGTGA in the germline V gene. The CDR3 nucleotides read TGTGCCAGCAGCTTAACGGGGAGCTCTGGAAACACCATATATTTT. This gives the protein CASSLTGSSGNTIYF.

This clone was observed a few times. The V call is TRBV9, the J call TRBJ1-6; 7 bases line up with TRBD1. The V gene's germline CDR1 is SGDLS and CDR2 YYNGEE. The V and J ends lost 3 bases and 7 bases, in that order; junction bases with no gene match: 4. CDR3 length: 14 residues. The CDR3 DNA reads TGTGCCAGCAGCGCGGACAGGAGCAATTCACCCCTCCACTTT. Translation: CASSADRSNSPLHF.

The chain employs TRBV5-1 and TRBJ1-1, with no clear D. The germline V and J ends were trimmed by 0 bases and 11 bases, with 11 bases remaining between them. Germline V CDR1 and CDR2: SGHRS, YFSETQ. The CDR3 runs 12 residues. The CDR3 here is CASSLESSRAFF. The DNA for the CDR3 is TGCGCCAGCAGCTTGGAGTCGTCGAGGGCTTTCTTT.

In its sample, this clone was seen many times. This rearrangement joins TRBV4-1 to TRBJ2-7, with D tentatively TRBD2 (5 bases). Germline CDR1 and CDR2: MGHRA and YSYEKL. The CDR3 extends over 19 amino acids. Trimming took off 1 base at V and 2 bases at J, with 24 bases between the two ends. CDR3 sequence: CASSQARSPATNGPYEQYF. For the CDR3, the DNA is TGCGCCAGCAGCCAAGCAAGATCACCCGCGACTAACGGCCCCTACGAGCAGTACTTC.

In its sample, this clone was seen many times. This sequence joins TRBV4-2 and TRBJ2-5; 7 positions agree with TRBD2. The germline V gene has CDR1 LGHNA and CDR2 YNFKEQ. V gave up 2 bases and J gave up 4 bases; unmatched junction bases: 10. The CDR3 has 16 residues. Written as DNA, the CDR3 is TGTGCCAGCAGCCAATTGGGGTGGGGGGGGTCAGAGACCCAGTACTTC. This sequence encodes CASSQLGWGGSETQYF.

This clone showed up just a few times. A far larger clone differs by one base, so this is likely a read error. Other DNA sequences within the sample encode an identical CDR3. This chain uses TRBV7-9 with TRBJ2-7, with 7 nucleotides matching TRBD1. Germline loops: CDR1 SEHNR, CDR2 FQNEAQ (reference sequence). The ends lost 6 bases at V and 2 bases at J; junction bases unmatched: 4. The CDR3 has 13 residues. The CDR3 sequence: CASRGQGAYEQYF. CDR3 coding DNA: TGTGCCAGCAGGGGCCAGGGGGCCTACGAGCAGTACTTC.

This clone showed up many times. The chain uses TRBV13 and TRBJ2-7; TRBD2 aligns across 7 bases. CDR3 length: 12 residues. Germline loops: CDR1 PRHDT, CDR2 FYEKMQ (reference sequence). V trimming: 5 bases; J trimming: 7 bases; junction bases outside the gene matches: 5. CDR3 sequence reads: CASSPAGGEQYF. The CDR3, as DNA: TGTGCCAGCAGCCCAGCCGGGGGGGAGCAGTACTTC.

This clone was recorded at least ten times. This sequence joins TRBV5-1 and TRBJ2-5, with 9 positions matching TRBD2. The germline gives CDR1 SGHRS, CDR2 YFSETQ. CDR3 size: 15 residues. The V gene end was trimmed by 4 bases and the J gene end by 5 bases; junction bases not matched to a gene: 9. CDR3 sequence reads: CASSQARGGIETQYF. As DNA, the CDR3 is TGCGCCAGCAGCCAAGCGCGGGGGGGAATTGAGACCCAGTACTTC.

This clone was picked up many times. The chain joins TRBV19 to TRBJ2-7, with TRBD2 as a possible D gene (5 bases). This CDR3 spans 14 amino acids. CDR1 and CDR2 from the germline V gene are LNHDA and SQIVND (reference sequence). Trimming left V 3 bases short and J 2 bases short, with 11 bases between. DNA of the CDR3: TGTGCCAGTAGTATGGGAGACGGACCCTACGAGCAGTACTTC. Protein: CASSMGDGPYEQYF.

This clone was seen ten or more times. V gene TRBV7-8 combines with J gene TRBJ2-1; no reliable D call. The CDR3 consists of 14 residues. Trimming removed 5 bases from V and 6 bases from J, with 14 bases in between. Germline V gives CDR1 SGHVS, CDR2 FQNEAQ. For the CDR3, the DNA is TGTGCCAGCAGCCCACCTCACTACATCAATGAGCAGTTCTTC. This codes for CASSPPHYINEQFF.

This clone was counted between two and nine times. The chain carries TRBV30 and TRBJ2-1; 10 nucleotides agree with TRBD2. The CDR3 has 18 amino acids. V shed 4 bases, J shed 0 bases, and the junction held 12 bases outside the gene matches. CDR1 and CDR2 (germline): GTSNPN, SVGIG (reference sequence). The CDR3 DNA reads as TGTGCCTGGAATGGGGGTAGCGGGGGGCCAGGCTCCTACAATGAGCAGTTCTTC. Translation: CAWNGGSGGPGSYNEQFF.

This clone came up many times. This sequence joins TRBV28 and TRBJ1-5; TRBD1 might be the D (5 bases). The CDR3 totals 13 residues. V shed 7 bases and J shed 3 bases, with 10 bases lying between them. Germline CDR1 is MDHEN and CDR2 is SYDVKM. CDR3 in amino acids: CASNDSPNQPQHF. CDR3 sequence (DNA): TGTGCCAGCAATGACAGTCCCAATCAGCCCCAGCATTTT.

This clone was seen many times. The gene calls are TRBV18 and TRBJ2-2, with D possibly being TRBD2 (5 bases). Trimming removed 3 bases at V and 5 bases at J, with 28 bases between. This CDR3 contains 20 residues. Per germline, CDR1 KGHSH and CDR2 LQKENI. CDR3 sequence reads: CASSPANWRISGGGTGELFF. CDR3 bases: TGTGCCAGCTCACCGGCCAACTGGCGGATATCCGGAGGTGGGACCGGGGAGCTGTTTTTT.

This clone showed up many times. As DNA, the CDR3 is TGTGCCAGCTCACCACGGGGACTGTCGGATCAGCCCCAGCATTTT. It specifies CASSPRGLSDQPQHF. The chain couples TRBV18 to TRBJ1-5; TRBD1 is a possible D gene (5 bases). The CDR3 is made up of 15 amino acids. The germline V gene encodes CDR1 KGHSH and CDR2 LQKENI. The ends were cut back, 1 base at V and 5 bases at J, with 12 bases in the middle.

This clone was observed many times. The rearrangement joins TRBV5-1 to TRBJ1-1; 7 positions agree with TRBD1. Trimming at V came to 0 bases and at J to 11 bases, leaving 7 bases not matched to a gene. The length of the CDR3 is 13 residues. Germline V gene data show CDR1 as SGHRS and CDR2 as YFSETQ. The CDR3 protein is CASSLGQGSEAFF. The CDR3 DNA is TGCGCCAGCAGCTTGGGACAGGGATCGGAGGCTTTCTTT.

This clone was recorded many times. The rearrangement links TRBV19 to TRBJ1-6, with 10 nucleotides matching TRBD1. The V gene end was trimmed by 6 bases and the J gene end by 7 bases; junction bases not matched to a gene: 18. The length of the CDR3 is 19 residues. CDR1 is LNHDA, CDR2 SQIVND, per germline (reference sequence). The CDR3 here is CASSPSDFGTGASNSPLHF. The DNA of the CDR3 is TGTGCCAGTAGCCCTTCAGATTTTGGGACAGGGGCCTCCAATTCACCCCTCCACTTT.

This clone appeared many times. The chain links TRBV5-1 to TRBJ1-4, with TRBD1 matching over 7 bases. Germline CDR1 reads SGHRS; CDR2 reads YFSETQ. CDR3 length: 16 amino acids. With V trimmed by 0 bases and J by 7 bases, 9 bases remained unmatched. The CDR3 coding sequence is TGCGCCAGCAGCTTGGCCGGAGGGGGCTCGAGTGAAAAACTGTTTTTT. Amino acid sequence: CASSLAGGGSSEKLFF.

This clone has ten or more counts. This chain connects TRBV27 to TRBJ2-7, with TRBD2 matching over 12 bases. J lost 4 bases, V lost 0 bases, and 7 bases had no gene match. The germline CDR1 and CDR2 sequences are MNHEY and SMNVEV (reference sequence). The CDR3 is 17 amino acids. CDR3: CASSLSPTSGRLYEQYF. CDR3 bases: TGTGCCAGCAGTTTATCACCGACTAGCGGGAGATTATACGAGCAGTACTTC.

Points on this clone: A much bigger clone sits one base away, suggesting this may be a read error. CDR3 coding DNA: TGTGCCAACTCACCCGGGACAGGGTACAATGAGCAGTTCTTC. The encoded protein is CANSPGTGYNEQFF. The chain recombines TRBV18 with TRBJ2-1; 9 nucleotides match TRBD1. The CDR3 extends over 14 amino acids. The germline V gene has CDR1 KGHSH and CDR2 LQKENI.

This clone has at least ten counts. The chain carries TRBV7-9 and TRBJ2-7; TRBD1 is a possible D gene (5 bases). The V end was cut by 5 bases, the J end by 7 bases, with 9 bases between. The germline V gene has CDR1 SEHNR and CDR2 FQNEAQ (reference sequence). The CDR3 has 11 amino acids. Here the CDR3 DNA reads TGTGCCAGCAGCCCCCAGGGTGAGCAGTACTTC. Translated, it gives CASSPQGEQYF.

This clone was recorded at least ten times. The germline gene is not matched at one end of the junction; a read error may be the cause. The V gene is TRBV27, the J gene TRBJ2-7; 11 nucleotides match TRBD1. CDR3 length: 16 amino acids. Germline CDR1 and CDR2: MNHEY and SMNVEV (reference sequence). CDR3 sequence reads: CASSPTPGQGGRAGGF. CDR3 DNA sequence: TGTGCCAGCAGCCCTACTCCGGGACAGGGGGGCCGGGCAGGGGGCTTC.

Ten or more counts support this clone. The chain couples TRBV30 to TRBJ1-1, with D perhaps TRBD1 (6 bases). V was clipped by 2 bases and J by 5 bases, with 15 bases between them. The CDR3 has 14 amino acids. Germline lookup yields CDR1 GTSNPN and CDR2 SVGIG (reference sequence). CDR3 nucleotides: TGTGCCTGGAGTAGGGACATCTTGGGGACTGAAGCTTTCTTT. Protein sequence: CAWSRDILGTEAFF.

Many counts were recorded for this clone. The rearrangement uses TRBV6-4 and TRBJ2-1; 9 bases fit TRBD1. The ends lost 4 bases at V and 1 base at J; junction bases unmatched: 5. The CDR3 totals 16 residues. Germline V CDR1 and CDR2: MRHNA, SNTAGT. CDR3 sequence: CASSGGTGSSYNEQFF. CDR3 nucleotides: TGTGCCAGCAGTGGCGGGACAGGGTCATCCTACAATGAGCAGTTCTTC.

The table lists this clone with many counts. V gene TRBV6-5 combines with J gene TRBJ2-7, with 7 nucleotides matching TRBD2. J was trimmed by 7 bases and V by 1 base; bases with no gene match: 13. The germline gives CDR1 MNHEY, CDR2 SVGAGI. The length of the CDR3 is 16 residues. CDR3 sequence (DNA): TGTGCCAGCAGTTACTACCCTAGCGGACCGCCGGGGGAGCAGTACTTC. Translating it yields CASSYYPSGPPGEQYF.

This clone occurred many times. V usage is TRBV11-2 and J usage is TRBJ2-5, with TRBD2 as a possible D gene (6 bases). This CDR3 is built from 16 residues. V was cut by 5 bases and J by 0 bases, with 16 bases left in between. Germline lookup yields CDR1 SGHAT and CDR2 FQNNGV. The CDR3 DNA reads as TGTGCCAGCAGCGATTTCGGGGGACGCTACCAAGAGACCCAGTACTTC. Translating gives CASSDFGGRYQETQYF.

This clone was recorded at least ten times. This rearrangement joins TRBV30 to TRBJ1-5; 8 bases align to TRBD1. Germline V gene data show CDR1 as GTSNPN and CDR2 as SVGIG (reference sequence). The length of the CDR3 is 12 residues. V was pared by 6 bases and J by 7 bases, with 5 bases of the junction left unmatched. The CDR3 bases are TGTGCCTGCGACAGGGGCGGACAGCCCCAGCATTTT. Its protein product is CACDRGGQPQHF.

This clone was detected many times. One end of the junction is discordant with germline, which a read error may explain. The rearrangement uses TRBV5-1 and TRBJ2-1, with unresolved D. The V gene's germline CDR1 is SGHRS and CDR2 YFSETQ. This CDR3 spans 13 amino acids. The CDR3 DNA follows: TGCGCCAGCAGCACGGCAGCCTACAGTGAGCAGTTCTTC. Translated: CASSTAAYSEQFF.

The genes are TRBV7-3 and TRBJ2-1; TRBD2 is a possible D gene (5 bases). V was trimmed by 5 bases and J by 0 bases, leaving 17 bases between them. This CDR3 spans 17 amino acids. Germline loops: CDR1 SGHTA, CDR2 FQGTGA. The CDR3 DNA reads TGTGCCAGCAGCCCCTACCCCCCGGGAAGCTCCTACAATGAGCAGTTCTTC. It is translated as CASSPYPPGSSYNEQFF.

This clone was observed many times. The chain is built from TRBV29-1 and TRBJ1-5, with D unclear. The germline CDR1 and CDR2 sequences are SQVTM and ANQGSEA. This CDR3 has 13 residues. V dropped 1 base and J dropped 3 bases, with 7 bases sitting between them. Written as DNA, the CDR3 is TGCAGCGTTGAAGTACAGACCAATCAGCCCCAGCATTTT. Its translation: CSVEVQTNQPQHF.